This TCR beta chain was captured by sequencing in a study of brain T cells in children with intractable seizures. Time point meaning: blood from clinic visit 5 months post-surgery; TSC patient then seizure free. Data came from immunoSEQ multiplex PCR; TCRdb stores just in-frame clones and leaves some out. The data contain about 340,000 clones, 85% to 95% of them singletons. Per germline, CDR1 GTSNPN and CDR2 SVGIG (reference sequence). V lost 0 bases, J lost 2 bases, and 7 bases lay in between. CDR3 length equals 13 residues. The V call is TRBV30, the J call TRBJ1-1; possible D gene TRBD1, 5 bases. The sequences come from peripheral blood, collected less than 6 months after surgery. The receptor was derived from a boy younger than two with tuberous sclerosis and intractable seizures. The CDR3 protein is CAWSVQENTEAFF. In DNA, the CDR3 is TGTGCCTGGAGTGTACAGGAAAACACTGAAGCTTTCTTT.